A selection of T cell receptor beta chains follows, all from one sample in a study of glioma-infiltrating T cells after dendritic cell vaccination. TCRdb keeps only in-frame clones here, not all; method: immunoSEQ multiplex PCR. The sample lists fewer than 110,000 clones; roughly 81% were seen once. The sequencing here drew on blood, taken before dendritic cell vaccination. These TCRs come from a human donor with glioblastoma. The CDR3 runs from the conserved cysteine through the conserved F or W. Fields, in order: clone size, J gene, D gene, V gene, CDR3 length, CDR3 protein, CDR3 DNA. The D gene is left open where the match is weak. Size is stated for part of the rows, as once, few or many counts, or as a class when the clone is expanded.

. | TRBJ2-3 | TRBD2 | TRBV29-1 | 14 | CSVVAGGVTDTQYF | TGCAGCGTTGTTGCGGGGGGCGTCACAGATACGCAGTATTTT
. | TRBJ1-1 | . | TRBV30 | 17 | CAWSHRDDASRDTEAFF | TGTGCCTGGAGTCACCGTGACGACGCATCGCGGGATACTGAAGCTTTCTTT
. | TRBJ1-2 | . | TRBV6-6 | 16 | CASSYSSVSLGDGYTF | TGTGCCAGCAGTTACAGTTCGGTCTCCCTAGGGGATGGCTACACCTTC
. | TRBJ2-7 | TRBD2 | TRBV5-1 | 13 | CASHGGITYEQYF | TGCGCCAGCCACGGGGGGATAACCTACGAGCAGTACTTC
. | TRBJ1-2 | TRBD1 | TRBV4-3 | 15 | CASSRDRGSRYGYTF | TGCGCCAGCAGCCGGGACAGGGGGAGCAGGTATGGCTACACCTTC
. | TRBJ2-1 | TRBD2 | TRBV10-1 | 15 | CASSEPGLADNEQFF | TGCGCCAGCAGTGAGCCGGGACTAGCGGACAATGAGCAGTTCTTC
many | TRBJ2-1 | . | TRBV12-5 | 14 | CASGSDGDYNEQFF | TGTGCTAGTGGTTCGGACGGGGACTACAATGAGCAGTTCTTC
few | TRBJ1-2 | . | TRBV7-2 | 13 | CASSLGGDRGYTF | TGTGCCAGCAGCTTAGGGGGGGACCGGGGCTACACCTTC
once | TRBJ2-5 | . | TRBV2 | 11 | CASIASETQYF | TGTGCCAGCATCGCGTCAGAGACCCAGTACTTC
. | TRBJ1-3 | . | TRBV11-2 | 15 | CASSLGPNSGNTIYF | TGTGCCAGCAGCTTAGGGCCGAACTCTGGAAACACCATATATTTT
. | TRBJ1-6 | . | TRBV2 | 14 | CASSVGAGNSPLHF | TGTGCCAGCAGTGTGGGGGCGGGCAATTCACCCCTCCACTTT
. | TRBJ1-2 | TRBD1 | TRBV6-5 | 13 | CASSPDRVDGYTF | TGTGCCAGCAGCCCGGACAGGGTAGATGGCTACACCTTC
. | TRBJ1-4 | . | TRBV20-1 | 11 | CSAAGGSRLFF | TGCAGTGCGGCCGGGGGATCTAGGCTGTTTTTT
. | TRBJ1-2 | . | TRBV5-1 | 16 | CASSWIQFAGSYGYTF | TGCGCCAGCAGCTGGATTCAATTTGCAGGGTCCTATGGCTACACCTTC
. | TRBJ2-7 | TRBD1 | TRBV19 | 14 | CASSFNRDRVVQYF | TGTGCCAGTAGTTTTAACCGGGACAGGGTCGTGCAGTACTTC
. | TRBJ2-2 | . | TRBV5-4 | 17 | CASSPGGLAPNTGELFF | TGTGCCAGCAGCCCTGGCGGGCTAGCTCCCAACACCGGGGAGCTGTTTTTT
. | TRBJ1-3 | . | TRBV9 | 17 | CASSLEGHTTSGNTIYF | TGTGCCAGCAGCCTAGAGGGACATACGACCTCTGGAAACACCATATATTTT
. | TRBJ1-6 | TRBD1 | TRBV5-6 | 16 | CASSSQAGQGHSPLHF | TGTGCCAGCAGCTCCCAAGCGGGACAGGGGCACTCACCCCTCCACTTT
. | TRBJ2-3 | . | TRBV18 | 16 | CASHGRAWPSTDTQYF | TGTGCCAGCCACGGGCGGGCCTGGCCTAGCACAGATACGCAGTATTTT
. | TRBJ2-3 | TRBD2 | TRBV5-1 | 16 | CASSSRTSGGTDTQYF | TGCGCCAGCAGCTCCCGGACTAGCGGGGGAACAGATACGCAGTATTTT
. | TRBJ1-1 | TRBD1 | TRBV2 | 12 | CASGTVNTEAFF | TGTGCCAGTGGGACAGTGAACACTGAAGCTTTCTTT
. | TRBJ2-7 | . | TRBV2 | 15 | CASSELLAQSYEQYF | TGTGCCAGCAGTGAACTCCTAGCGCAATCCTACGAGCAGTACTTC
. | TRBJ1-3 | TRBD1 | TRBV9 | 15 | CASSVTGEAGNTIYF | TGTGCCAGCAGCGTAACAGGGGAGGCGGGAAACACCATATATTTT
few | TRBJ1-5 | . | TRBV4-3 | 15 | CASSQDGAGRQPQHF | TGCGCCAGCAGCCAAGATGGGGCAGGGCGGCAGCCCCAGCATTTT
. | TRBJ1-3 | . | TRBV30 | 14 | CAWSVPGTGNTIYF | TGTGCCTGGAGTGTCCCCGGGACTGGAAACACCATATATTTT
. | TRBJ1-4 | TRBD1 | TRBV11-2 | 14 | CASSTQGAWEKLFF | TGTGCCAGCAGCACGCAGGGGGCCTGGGAAAAACTGTTTTTT
few | TRBJ2-7 | . | TRBV18 | 16 | CASSPGGDTTSTMEYF | TGTGCCAGCTCACCAGGTGGGGACACAACTTCTACGATGGAGTACTTC
few | TRBJ2-2 | . | TRBV5-1 | 15 | CASSLAGVETGELFF | TGCGCCAGCAGCTTGGCGGGGGTCGAGACCGGGGAGCTGTTTTTT
once | TRBJ1-6 | . | TRBV9 | 14 | CASSVDQGYSPLHF | TGTGCCAGCAGCGTAGATCAGGGATATTCACCCCTCCACTTT
. | TRBJ2-1 | TRBD2 | TRBV18 | 16 | CASSKRTSGGDNEQFF | TGTGCCAGCTCAAAGCGGACTAGCGGGGGGGACAATGAGCAGTTCTTC
. | TRBJ1-5 | TRBD1 | TRBV6-5 | 15 | CASSYSWTGSQPQHF | TGTGCCAGCAGTTACTCGTGGACAGGGAGCCAGCCCCAGCATTTT
. | TRBJ1-5 | TRBD1 | TRBV2 | 14 | CASKGQSSNQPQHF | TGTGCCAGCAAGGGACAGTCTAGCAATCAGCCCCAGCATTTT
. | TRBJ2-2 | . | TRBV2 | 14 | CASRLWDNRGELFF | TGTGCCAGCCGTCTCTGGGACAATCGCGGGGAGCTGTTTTTT
. | TRBJ1-2 | TRBD1 | TRBV5-4 | 13 | CASSWDRGGGYTF | TGTGCCAGCAGCTGGGACAGGGGAGGCGGCTACACCTTC
. | TRBJ2-6 | . | TRBV19 | 15 | CASSIFSRGANVLTF | TGTGCCAGTAGTATATTCAGCAGGGGGGCCAACGTCCTGACTTTC
. | TRBJ2-7 | . | TRBV30 | 14 | CAWSVPPSLLEQYF | TGTGCCTGGAGTGTACCCCCAAGCCTTTTGGAGCAGTACTTC
once | TRBJ2-7 | TRBD1 | TRBV30 | 15 | CAWSVGTGGLYEQYF | TGTGCCTGGAGTGTTGGGACAGGGGGGCTCTACGAGCAGTACTTC
few | TRBJ2-7 | . | TRBV2 | 16 | CASSDPHRDPTYEQYF | TGTGCCAGCAGTGACCCACACAGGGATCCAACCTACGAGCAGTACTTC
. | TRBJ2-1 | . | TRBV7-9 | 12 | CASSRAYNEQFF | TGTGCCAGCAGCCGAGCCTACAATGAGCAGTTCTTC
. | TRBJ2-3 | TRBD1 | TRBV5-4 | 14 | CASSPGQGTDTQYF | TGTGCCAGCAGCCCGGGACAGGGCACAGATACGCAGTATTTT
few | TRBJ2-3 | TRBD2 | TRBV30 | 16 | CAWTVAGAASTDTQYF | TGTGCCTGGACGGTAGCGGGGGCCGCGAGCACAGATACGCAGTATTTT
once | TRBJ2-7 | TRBD1 | TRBV5-4 | 14 | CASSLVSGGSEQYF | TGTGCCAGCAGCTTGGTGTCAGGGGGTAGCGAGCAGTACTTC
. | TRBJ2-7 | . | TRBV11-2 | 14 | CASSPISLAYEQYF | TGTGCCAGCAGCCCTATCTCCCTCGCCTACGAGCAGTACTTC
. | TRBJ2-7 | TRBD2 | TRBV15 | 15 | CATSRASRGTYEQYF | TGTGCCACCAGCAGGGCCTCGCGGGGGACCTACGAGCAGTACTTC
once | TRBJ2-1 | . | TRBV19 | 14 | CASSDGQGYNEQFF | TGTGCCAGTAGCGACGGGCAGGGTTACAATGAGCAGTTCTTC
. | TRBJ2-7 | . | TRBV25-1 | 17 | CASSGELPAGKSYEQYF | TGTGCCAGCAGTGGAGAACTCCCGGCGGGGAAGTCCTACGAGCAGTACTTC
. | TRBJ1-2 | TRBD1 | TRBV6-6 | 16 | CASRVDRGRLKGDYTF | TGTGCCAGCAGAGTGGACAGGGGGCGCCTTAAAGGGGATTACACCTTC
. | TRBJ1-1 | . | TRBV5-6 | 13 | CASSLGSGTEAFF | TGTGCCAGCAGCTTGGGCAGCGGCACTGAAGCTTTCTTT
few | TRBJ1-1 | TRBD1 | TRBV10-3 | 13 | CATRDRANTEAFF | TGTGCCACCCGGGACAGGGCAAACACTGAAGCTTTCTTT
. | TRBJ2-5 | TRBD2 | TRBV5-1 | 14 | CASSLTSGGQTQYF | TGCGCCAGCAGCTTGACTAGCGGGGGACAGACCCAGTACTTC
. | TRBJ2-3 | TRBD1 | TRBV6-5 | 13 | CASSRTGSDTQYF | TGTGCCAGCAGTCGGACAGGGTCAGATACGCAGTATTTT
. | TRBJ2-5 | TRBD1 | TRBV28 | 15 | CASGIPGTGSEIQYF | TGTGCCAGCGGAATCCCCGGGACAGGGTCCGAGATCCAGTACTTC
. | TRBJ1-5 | . | TRBV4-1 | 15 | CASSQPDRAGQPQHF | TGCGCCAGCAGTCAACCTGATAGGGCGGGACAGCCCCAGCATTTT
. | TRBJ2-2 | TRBD1 | TRBV7-3 | 16 | CASSLTAGQDTGELFF | TGTGCCAGCAGCTTAACGGCCGGACAGGACACCGGGGAGCTGTTTTTT